This T cell receptor beta chain derives from a study of cytomegalovirus exposure and HLA in healthy donors. The study's findings and limits: Apart from CMV serostatus, no immune exposure information was available.

As concerns this clone: Its matching antigen is unknown.

Germline CDR1 is GTSNPN and CDR2 is SVGIG (reference sequence). The J segment lost 3 bases and the V segment lost 5 bases, leaving 5 bases of the junction unmatched. The CDR3 covers 15 residues. With 60 Vbeta and 13 Jbeta primers, the PCR was carried out. The table came from immunoSEQ multiplex PCR; TCRdb's copy has only in-frame clones and leaves some out. The sample has over 95,000 clones; roughly 69% are singletons. Sequenced: PBMCs. The J gene is TRBJ2-3, the V gene TRBV30; 13 nucleotides match TRBD2. This sequence was found in a human donor in good health. CDR3 sequence reads: CAWSEGLAGTDTQYF. The CDR3, as DNA: TGTGCCTGGTCTGAGGGACTAGCGGGAACAGATACGCAGTATTTT.